The entry below describes one T cell receptor beta chain. Its antigen is still unknown. For the second PCR, which ran for about 7 to 11 cycles, a sample-barcoded 5' primer and a J-beta primer mix were used. TCRdb analysed the 5' RACE reads with MiXCR anew, one entry per CDR3 protein. The table has about 1.4 million distinct CDR3 sequences, 59% seen once; the top ten hold approximately 7%. These data come from a study of blood T cells in healthy people across ages. Findings of the study overall: Age advanced and TCR beta diversity per million T cells fell, roughly linearly. Investigators viewed diversity estimates from one million T cells as underestimates, the study reported.

Per individual sample, total RNA of at least 6 micrograms was extracted. The V gene end was trimmed by 6 bases and the J gene end by 2 bases; junction bases not matched to a gene: 18. The CDR3 length is 18 residues. Looked up from germline, CDR1 is SGHAT and CDR2 is FQNNGV. The chain carries TRBV11-2 and TRBJ2-7; 8 bases match TRBD2. Sequenced: blood. The receptor's source is a man aged 18 to 29 in good health. CDR3 in DNA: TGTGCCAGCAGTGCACGGGCCGGGACTAGTATTAGAACCTACGAGCAGTACTTC. Protein: CASSARAGTSIRTYEQYF.